This T cell receptor (beta chain) was sequenced for a study of early T cells in non-severe SARS-CoV-2 infection. The wider study: The sequenced material was bulk RNA from unsorted whole blood, and its chains were unpaired.

V dropped 8 bases and J dropped 3 bases, with 7 bases sitting between them. Germline assignment: CDR1 SNHLY and CDR2 FYNNEI. The CDR3 spans 11 residues. Ten or more counts support this clonotype. What it recognizes is unknown. Individual cDNA molecules each received unique molecular identifiers attached to them. TCRdb used MiXCR to reprocess the 5' RACE reads, holding one entry per CDR3 protein. The sample records roughly 55,000 distinct CDR3 sequences, more than 13% being singletons. General observations from the study: VDJdb matching skewed toward anti-spike CD8 responses, missing private and CD4 specificities.

This clonotype originated in an adult who was a healthcare worker with PCR-confirmed SARS-CoV-2 infection or an uninfected control (not recorded which). The starting material was whole blood, obtained at baseline. The rearrangement links TRBV2 to TRBJ2-5; D is undetermined. DNA for the CDR3: TGTGCCAGCCAGTTGGAAGAGACCCAGTACTTC. Translating it yields CASQLEETQYF.